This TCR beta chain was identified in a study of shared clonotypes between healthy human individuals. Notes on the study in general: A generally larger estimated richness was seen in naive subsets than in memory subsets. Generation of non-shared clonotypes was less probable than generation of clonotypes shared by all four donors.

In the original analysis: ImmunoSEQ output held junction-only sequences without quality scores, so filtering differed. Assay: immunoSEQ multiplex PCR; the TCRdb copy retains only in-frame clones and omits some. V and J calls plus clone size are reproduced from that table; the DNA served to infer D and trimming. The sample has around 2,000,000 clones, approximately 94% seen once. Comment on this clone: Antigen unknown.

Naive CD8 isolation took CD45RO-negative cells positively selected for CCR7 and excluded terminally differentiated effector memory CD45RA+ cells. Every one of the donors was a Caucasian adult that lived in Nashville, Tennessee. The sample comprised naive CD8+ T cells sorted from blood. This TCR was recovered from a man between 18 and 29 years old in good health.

The CDR3 loop is CAWSLLNEKLFF. Here the CDR3 DNA reads TGTGCCTGGAGTTTGCTTAATGAAAAACTGTTTTTT. This chain joins TRBV30 and TRBJ1-4, with D uncertain. V lost 2 bases and J 4 bases, leaving 5 bases between the germline ends. CDR1 is GTSNPN and CDR2 is SVGIG in the germline V gene (reference sequence). The CDR3 consists of 12 residues.